Below are 27 T cell receptor beta chains sequenced from a single sample in a study of T cells in Graves' hyperthyroidism and ophthalmopathy. TCR beta CDR3 regions were amplified from RNA. The primer set for the first-round RT-PCR of the TCR CDR3 was HTBI. One entry per CDR3 protein results from TCRdb running MiXCR on the multiplex PCR reads. The data contain hundreds of thousands of distinct CDR3 sequences, about 15% of them singletons. What was sequenced was blood. The receptors originated from a man aged 18-30 years with Graves' ophthalmopathy.

A few counts support this clonotype. The chain uses TRBV4-1 and TRBJ2-7; D possibly corresponds to TRBD2 (5 bases). The CDR3 has 15 amino acids. From germline, CDR1 is MGHRA and CDR2 YSYEKL. Trimming took off 4 bases at V and 3 bases at J, with 16 bases between the two ends. CDR3 sequence (DNA): TGCGCCAGCAGCCCCGGGTCTCTAGACTACTACGAGCAGTACTTC. It codes for CASSPGSLDYYEQYF.

This clonotype was detected many times. The chain is built from TRBV28 and TRBJ2-2; D possibly uses TRBD1 or TRBD2 (6 bases each). The CDR3 sequence is 16 residues long. Germline V gene data show CDR1 as MDHEN and CDR2 as SYDVKM. Trimming took 2 bases from V and 5 from J, leaving 15 bases between them. The CDR3 DNA sequence: TGTGCCAGCAGTTTAAATGGCAGGGGAGGAACCGGGGAGCTGTTTTTT. Protein product: CASSLNGRGGTGELFF.

The J gene is TRBJ2-7, the V gene TRBV12-3 or TRBV12-4; D is possibly TRBD2 (6 bases). Trimming took 2 bases from V and 2 from J, leaving 10 bases between them. The CDR3 spans 14 residues. The CDR3, as DNA: TGTGCCAGCAGTTTACGGGGGTTCACCTACGAGCAGTACTTC. This translates into CASSLRGFTYEQYF.

This clonotype was found many times. V gene TRBV20-1 combines with J gene TRBJ1-2; 8 bases align to TRBD1. Trimming took 3 bases from V and 4 from J; bases not matched to a gene: 7. The CDR3 spans 14 residues. Looked up from germline, CDR1 is DFQATT and CDR2 is SNEGSKA (reference sequence). CDR3 nucleotides: TGCAGTGCTAGTGGACAGGGAGGGGGCTATGGCTACACCTTC. Its protein is CSASGQGGGYGYTF.

The chain links TRBV2 to TRBJ1-4; maybe TRBD1 (5 bases). V was pared by 1 base and J by 7 bases, with 13 bases between. This CDR3 has 15 amino acids. Germline values: CDR1 SNHLY, CDR2 FYNNEI. The CDR3 nucleotides are TGTGCCAGCAGTGAAGTTAGGGGACGGGGTGAAAAACTGTTTTTT. It is translated as CASSEVRGRGEKLFF. Supplemented by reference TRBV2 and TRBJ1-4, the full variable domain reads EPEVTQTPSHQVTQMGQEVILRCVPISNHLYFYWYRQILGQKVEFLVSFYNNEISEKSEIFDDQFSVERPDGSNFTLKIRSTKLEDSAMYFCASSEVRGRGEKLFFGSGTQLSVL.

This chain joins TRBV6-1 and TRBJ2-5; 7 nucleotides match TRBD1. The J segment lost 5 bases and the V segment lost 6 bases, leaving 6 bases of the junction unmatched. Germline V gene sequence: CDR1 MNHNS, CDR2 SASEGT. The CDR3 is 13 residues long. The CDR3 region has the DNA TGTGCCAGCAGGTCGACAGGGTTCGAGACCCAGTACTTC. Protein: CASRSTGFETQYF.

The chain recombines TRBV12-3 or TRBV12-4 with TRBJ2-5; weak D call: TRBD2 (7 bases). This CDR3 region has 14 residues. Trimming took 6 bases from V and 5 from J, leaving 16 bases between them. CDR3 coding DNA: TGTGCCAGCAGCTCCGGCGGGGGCGAGGAGACCCAGTACTTC. This gives the protein CASSSGGGEETQYF.

At least ten counts were recorded for this clonotype. The J gene is TRBJ2-1, the V gene TRBV7-2; D is undetermined. Germline V CDR1 and CDR2: SGHTA, FQGNSA. V lost 6 bases to trimming and J lost 2 bases, with 8 bases between them. The CDR3 contains 13 residues. CDR3 nucleotides: TGTGCCAGCAGGGCCCCCCCCTACAATGAGCAGTTCTTC. Translation: CASRAPPYNEQFF.

This clonotype was picked up many times. The rearrangement uses TRBV20-1 and TRBJ1-2; a possible D gene is TRBD1 (5 bases). The CDR3 sequence is 13 residues long. V was trimmed by 5 bases and J by 11 bases, leaving 21 bases between them. From germline, CDR1 is DFQATT and CDR2 SNEGSKA (reference sequence). For the CDR3, the DNA is TGCAGTGCTCCCGGGGACCAACGGACGGTTTACACCTTC. It yields the protein CSAPGDQRTVYTF.

This clonotype was seen at least ten times. The chain combines TRBV27 with TRBJ1-2; 8 bases match TRBD1. Germline CDR1 is MNHEY and CDR2 is SMNVEV (reference sequence). The CDR3 is made up of 17 amino acids. V was clipped by 6 bases and J by 3 bases; unmatched bases: 15. CDR3 in amino acids: CASRTLLRGLRDYGYTF. The CDR3 DNA follows: TGTGCCAGCAGGACCCTTCTCAGGGGGCTGCGAGACTATGGCTACACCTTC.

The V and J genes are TRBV19 and TRBJ2-3, with D possibly matching TRBD1 (6 bases). V lost 4 bases and J 0 bases, leaving 17 bases between the germline ends. The CDR3 runs 17 residues. The germline V gene has CDR1 LNHDA and CDR2 SQIVND (reference sequence). In DNA, the CDR3 is TGTGCCAGTAGTAGGACAGCCATAGACTCTAGCACAGATACGCAGTATTTT. It encodes CASSRTAIDSSTDTQYF.

This clonotype was found a few times. The chain combines TRBV5-1 with TRBJ1-4; D unclear. The CDR3 spans 15 residues. V gave up 4 bases and J gave up 4 bases, with 14 bases separating them. From germline, CDR1 is SGHRS and CDR2 YFSETQ. The CDR3 DNA reads TGCGCCAGCAGCGACGGACGGAGTGATAATGAAAAACTGTTTTTT. Amino acids: CASSDGRSDNEKLFF.

This clonotype occurred many times. This chain uses TRBV5-1 with TRBJ2-5; TRBD2 might be the D (6 bases). The V gene lost 5 bases and the J gene lost 1 base, with 24 bases spanning the gap. CDR1 and CDR2 (germline): SGHRS, YFSETQ. This CDR3 is built from 18 residues. The CDR3 DNA reads as TGCGCCAGCAGTTCAGCCGCGGGGCCCGGGAGCCTCCAAGAGACCCAGTACTTC. It specifies CASSSAAGPGSLQETQYF. The full variable domain, rest sourced from reference TRBV5-1 and TRBJ2-5, is KAGVTQTPRYLIKTRGQQVTLSCSPISGHRSVSWYQQTPGQGLQFLFEYFSETQRNKGNFPGRFSGRQFSNSRSEMNVSTLELGDSALYLCASSSAAGPGSLQETQYFGPGTRLLVL.

This clonotype was seen at least ten times. The rearrangement joins TRBV27 to TRBJ1-2, with a weak D call TRBD1 (6 bases). With 11 bases removed from V and 4 bases from J, the gap between germline ends came to 23 bases. The CDR3 runs to 15 residues. Germline assignment: CDR1 MNHEY and CDR2 SMNVEV (reference sequence). The CDR3 DNA reads TGTGCCGCTGGGGGGCGCGAACATGGAGGCTATGGCTACACCTTC. Amino acids: CAAGGREHGGYGYTF.

This clonotype was recorded many times. The chain recombines TRBV7-9 with TRBJ2-3; D not certain. Germline lookup yields CDR1 SEHNR and CDR2 FQNEAQ (reference sequence). This CDR3 has 10 residues. V dropped 8 bases and J dropped 5 bases, with 5 bases sitting between them. This CDR3 reads CASGEDTQYF. The CDR3 DNA follows: TGTGCCAGCGGCGAAGATACGCAGTATTTT.

Ten or more counts support this clonotype. V gene TRBV6-1 combines with J gene TRBJ2-1; D call uncertain. The germline V gene encodes CDR1 MNHNS and CDR2 SASEGT. The CDR3 sequence is 15 residues long. Trimming left V 6 bases short and J 8 bases short, with 20 bases between. CDR3 residues: CASSRMGPSSDEQFF. The CDR3 DNA follows: TGTGCCAGCAGCCGAATGGGCCCCTCCTCGGATGAGCAGTTCTTC.

This clonotype has only a few counts. A junction boundary mismatches the germline segment, possibly from a read error. The V gene is TRBV7-9, the J gene TRBJ2-7; 14 bases match TRBD2. CDR1 is SEHNR, CDR2 FQNEAQ, per germline (reference sequence). This CDR3 has 19 residues. CDR3 bases: TGTGCCAGCAGCCCAGCAGGGACTAGCGGGAGATGGTACTCCTACGAGCAGCACTTC. This translates into CASSPAGTSGRWYSYEQHF.

Only a few counts were recorded for this clonotype. This chain uses TRBV5-4 with TRBJ1-2; D is unclear. CDR3 length: 14 amino acids. Germline V lookup: CDR1 SGHNT, CDR2 YYREEE (reference sequence). Trimming removed 4 bases from V and 2 bases from J, with 12 bases in between. Written as DNA, the CDR3 is TGTGCCAGCAGCCCCGACTCCCCGAACTATGGCTACACCTTC. Translated: CASSPDSPNYGYTF.

The CDR3 region is CASSFNRGGQETQYF. The CDR3 nucleotides read TGTGCCAGCAGCTTCAACAGGGGAGGGCAAGAGACCCAGTACTTC. The chain recombines TRBV5-8 with TRBJ2-5, with D perhaps assigned TRBD1 or TRBD2 (7 bases each). V shed 2 bases and J shed 2 bases, with 13 bases lying between them. Germline lookup yields CDR1 SGHTS and CDR2 YDEGEE. This CDR3 is built from 15 residues.

This clonotype was seen more than once but under ten times. The chain has TRBV7-9 and TRBJ2-5; 7 bases match TRBD2. The CDR3 consists of 16 residues. CDR1 and CDR2 from the germline V gene are SEHNR and FQNEAQ (reference sequence). V dropped 5 bases and J dropped 1; count of bases not matched to a gene: 10. The CDR3 region is CASSPKRTSRQETQYF. CDR3 sequence (DNA): TGTGCCAGCAGCCCCAAACGGACTAGTCGCCAAGAGACCCAGTACTTC.

The sample holds a few counts of this clonotype. The chain recombines TRBV6-6 with TRBJ2-7; tentatively, D is TRBD1 or TRBD2 (6 bases each). Deletions cut 0 bases from V and 4 bases from J, with 13 bases between. CDR1 MNHNY and CDR2 SVGAGI come from the germline V gene (reference sequence). CDR3 length: 15 residues. CDR3 sequence: CASSYSGGGPYEQYF. In DNA, the CDR3 is TGTGCCAGCAGTTACTCAGGTGGGGGGCCATACGAGCAGTACTTC.

This rearrangement joins TRBV29-1 to TRBJ2-2; 7 bases line up with TRBD2. J lost 5 bases, V lost 5 bases, and 5 bases had no gene match. CDR1 is SQVTM and CDR2 is ANQGSEA in the germline V gene. CDR3 length equals 13 residues. Here the CDR3 reads CSVRLAETGELFF. CDR3 in DNA: TGCAGCGTTAGACTAGCTGAGACCGGGGAGCTGTTTTTT.

This clonotype was counted a few times. This chain joins TRBV6-1 and TRBJ2-2; no reliable D call. The CDR3 has 12 residues. Looked up from germline, CDR1 is MNHNS and CDR2 is SASEGT. Trimming left V 5 bases short and J 5 bases short, with 6 bases between. The CDR3 spells CASSWQTGELFF. CDR3 sequence (DNA): TGTGCCAGCAGTTGGCAGACCGGGGAGCTGTTTTTT.

This clonotype has a handful of counts. The rearrangement uses TRBV4-1 and TRBJ2-7; the D gene could be TRBD1 or TRBD2 (5 bases each). The CDR3 sequence is 15 residues long. The germline V gene has CDR1 MGHRA and CDR2 YSYEKL. V lost 8 bases to trimming and J lost 3 bases, with 20 bases between them. The CDR3 DNA reads TGCGCCAGCCTCCAAGGGACCTACTTTTTCTACGAGCAGTACTTC. This encodes CASLQGTYFFYEQYF.

The chain has TRBV4-1 and TRBJ2-2; either TRBD1 or TRBD2 may supply D (5 bases each). Germline V CDR1 and CDR2: MGHRA, YSYEKL. Trimming removed 0 bases from V and 2 bases from J, with 13 bases in between. The CDR3 is 17 residues long. The CDR3 DNA follows: TGCGCCAGCAGCCAAGAGTTCCGGGACCTAAACACCGGGGAGCTGTTTTTT. Translating it yields CASSQEFRDLNTGELFF.

The chain carries TRBV6-5 and TRBJ2-1; TRBD2 aligns across 8 bases. The CDR3 runs 19 residues. Trimming removed 0 bases from V and 6 bases from J; junction bases left unmatched: 16. CDR1 MNHEY and CDR2 SVGAGI come from the germline V gene. The CDR3 coding sequence is TGTGCCAGCAGTTACTCGCTCCTCCCCTCGGGGGGGCTCACCAATGAGCAGTTCTTC. This sequence encodes CASSYSLLPSGGLTNEQFF.

A word on this clonotype: This may be a read error: a much more frequent sequence differs by one nucleotide. The chain couples TRBV7-9 to TRBJ2-1; no clear D gene. Germline assignment: CDR1 SEHNR and CDR2 FQNEAQ (reference sequence). V was pared by 1 base and J by 9 bases, with 13 bases between. The CDR3 spans 14 residues. CDR3 DNA sequence: TGTGCCAGCAGCTTAGATGAACGGGCCAGTGAGCAGTTCTTC. It specifies CASSLDERASEQFF.